The 27 T cell receptor beta chains below all came from one sample that was sequenced in a study of T cell responses to AZD1222 COVID-19 vaccine. Here immunoSEQ multiplex PCR was the method, and the copy in TCRdb shows in-frame clones only, minus some. The sample shows some 45,000 clones, less than 95% of them seen only once. This specimen was peripheral blood, taken 28 days after the second AZD1222 dose. These receptors originate from an adult who received the AZD1222 COVID-19 vaccine.

The V call is TRBV6-5, the J call TRBJ2-7; D gene ambiguous. Trimming took 6 bases from V and 3 from J, leaving 15 bases between them. The CDR3 has 14 residues. In germline, CDR1 is MNHEY, CDR2 SVGAGI. CDR3 sequence reads: CASSNLLGNYEQYF. Here the CDR3 DNA reads TGTGCCAGCAGCAACCTGCTAGGGAACTACGAGCAGTACTTC.

J is TRBJ1-1 and V is TRBV7-2; TRBD1 matches at 8 bases. Losses at the gene ends were 5 bases for V and 4 bases for J; bases not matched to a gene: 3. The germline V gene encodes CDR1 SGHTA and CDR2 FQGNSA. The CDR3 contains 13 residues. CDR3: CASSDTGGTEAFF. CDR3 DNA sequence: TGTGCCAGCAGCGACACAGGGGGCACTGAAGCTTTCTTT.

The chain recombines TRBV19 with TRBJ2-1; TRBD1 matches 8 bases. The CDR3 loop spans 14 amino acids. The germline gives CDR1 LNHDA, CDR2 SQIVND (reference sequence). After removal of 11 bases from V and 12 bases from J, the junction contained 18 bases not matched to a gene. The CDR3 nucleotides read TGTGCCTCGCAGGGGGCGAGGTTGGAAGAGGTGCAGTTCTTC. This codes for CASQGARLEEVQFF.

The chain couples TRBV19 to TRBJ2-5; D call uncertain. This CDR3 spans 11 amino acids. The germline V gene encodes CDR1 LNHDA and CDR2 SQIVND (reference sequence). V lost 6 bases, J lost 7 bases, and 9 bases lay in between. As DNA, the CDR3 is TGTGCCAGTAGGGGCTCCGGGACCCAGTACTTC. Its protein product is CASRGSGTQYF.

The chain uses TRBV12-3 or TRBV12-4 and TRBJ2-2; TRBD2 matches at 7 bases. The V and J ends lost 11 bases and 4 bases, in that order; junction bases with no gene match: 7. The CDR3 consists of 13 residues. The CDR3 here is CAWGTSATGELFF. Here the CDR3 DNA reads TGTGCCTGGGGAACTAGCGCCACCGGGGAGCTGTTTTTT.

The rearrangement joins TRBV6-1 to TRBJ2-1; tentative D call: TRBD2 (5 bases). CDR1 MNHNS and CDR2 SASEGT come from the germline V gene. V gave up 3 bases and J gave up 7 bases, with 7 bases separating them. This CDR3 spans 12 amino acids. CDR3: CASSDRRNEQFF. The CDR3 DNA sequence: TGTGCCAGCAGTGACAGGAGGAATGAGCAGTTCTTC.

The CDR3 nucleotides are TGTGCCTGGAAGGCAGGGGGCGGCTACACCTTC. Encoded protein: CAWKAGGGYTF. V and J are TRBV30 and TRBJ1-2; TRBD1 aligns across 8 bases. The CDR3 runs 11 residues. V gave up 4 bases and J gave up 8 bases; unmatched junction bases: 3. Per the germline V gene, CDR1 is GTSNPN and CDR2 is SVGIG (reference sequence).

This clone occurred once. The V and J genes are TRBV5-6 and TRBJ1-2, with D possibly matching TRBD1 (6 bases). Germline V CDR1 and CDR2: SGHDT, YYEEEE. This CDR3 is built from 14 residues. V was pared by 4 bases and J by 2 bases, with 12 bases between. This CDR3 reads CASSRDTTNYGYTF. In DNA, the CDR3 is TGTGCCAGCAGCCGGGACACCACAAACTATGGCTACACCTTC.

The rearrangement uses TRBV25-1 and TRBJ1-1; 9 nucleotides match TRBD1. Trimming at V came to 5 bases and at J to 5 bases, leaving 3 bases not matched to a gene. CDR3 length: 13 residues. CDR1 is MGHDK, CDR2 SYGVNS, per germline. The CDR3 DNA follows: TGTGCCAGCAGTCGGGACAGGGTTACTGAAGCTTTCTTT. Residues: CASSRDRVTEAFF. Full variable domain (missing parts from reference TRBV25-1 and TRBJ1-1): EADIYQTPRYLVIGTGKKITLECSQTMGHDKMYWYQQDPGMELHLIHYSYGVNSTEKGDLSSESTVSRIRTEHFPLTLESARPSHTSQYLCASSRDRVTEAFFGQGTRLTVV.

This clone was counted once. The chain employs TRBV6-5 and TRBJ2-7; D perhaps matches TRBD1 (6 bases). Germline V gives CDR1 MNHEY, CDR2 SVGAGI. The CDR3 has 13 residues. V was clipped by 4 bases and J by 0 bases, with 7 bases between them. The CDR3 sequence: CASSLGASYEQYF. CDR3 in DNA: TGTGCCAGCAGTTTGGGGGCCTCCTACGAGCAGTACTTC.

The gene calls are TRBV11-2 and TRBJ1-4; the match to TRBD1 covers 8 bases. Germline assignment: CDR1 SGHAT and CDR2 FQNNGV. Trimming at V came to 5 bases and at J to 8 bases, leaving 7 bases not matched to a gene. This CDR3 contains 14 residues. CDR3 region: CASSPGQGKEKLFF. CDR3 nucleotide sequence: TGTGCCAGCAGCCCCGGACAGGGTAAAGAAAAACTGTTTTTT.

The CDR3 spells CASSYQPAREGTEAFF. CDR3 sequence (DNA): TGTGCCAGCAGTTACCAACCCGCCAGGGAGGGCACTGAAGCTTTCTTT. The chain employs TRBV6-2 or TRBV6-3 and TRBJ1-1; D is possibly TRBD1 (5 bases). The CDR3 contains 16 residues. Germline V lookup: CDR1 MNHEY, CDR2 SVGEGT. Trimming cost V 2 bases and J 4 bases, with 17 bases left between them.

V is TRBV28 and J is TRBJ1-2; 7 bases fit TRBD1. V was clipped by 2 bases and J by 3 bases; unmatched bases: 6. In germline, CDR1 is MDHEN, CDR2 SYDVKM. The CDR3 is 15 amino acids. CDR3 residues: CASSLLTGVDYGYTF. In nucleotides, the CDR3 is TGTGCCAGCAGTTTACTAACAGGGGTAGACTATGGCTACACCTTC.

V is TRBV7-9 and J is TRBJ1-2; D is undetermined. This CDR3 contains 14 residues. Per germline, CDR1 SEHNR and CDR2 FQNEAQ (reference sequence). V gave up 7 bases and J gave up 6 bases, with 18 bases separating them. CDR3 amino acids: CASTGGTAVDGYTF. In DNA form, the CDR3 reads TGTGCCAGCACAGGAGGCACGGCGGTCGATGGCTACACCTTC.

The gene calls are TRBV3-1 (or the pseudogene TRBV3-2) and TRBJ1-4; TRBD1 might be the D (6 bases). The CDR3 extends over 15 amino acids. From germline, CDR1 is LGHDT and CDR2 YNNKEL (reference sequence). The V end lost 4 bases, the J end lost 8 bases, and 17 bases lay between the germline ends. CDR3: CASSPSWGAPEKLFF. In DNA, the CDR3 is TGTGCCAGCAGCCCCTCCTGGGGGGCGCCGGAAAAACTGTTTTTT.

The chain combines TRBV6-2 or TRBV6-3 with TRBJ2-3; TRBD2 aligns across 8 bases. The CDR3 loop spans 17 amino acids. Germline trimming cut 6 bases from V and 2 bases from J; bases unmatched to any gene: 13. Germline V gene lookup returns CDR1 MNHEY and CDR2 SVGEGT. The CDR3 nucleotides are TGTGCCAGCAGATACACCCGAACTAGCGGAGTCACAGATACGCAGTATTTT. This codes for CASRYTRTSGVTDTQYF.

This chain connects TRBV9 to TRBJ1-5; D is ambiguous. Germline lookup yields CDR1 SGDLS and CDR2 YYNGEE. The V and J ends lost 3 bases and 1 base respectively, with 11 bases between them. The CDR3 extends over 15 amino acids. The CDR3 region has the DNA TGTGCCAGCAGCGCAAGTCCGGGGAGCAATCAGCCCCAGCATTTT. It specifies CASSASPGSNQPQHF.

V is TRBV5-1 and J is TRBJ1-1, with D unclear. Trimming took 1 base from V and 1 from J, leaving 11 bases between them. CDR1 is SGHRS, CDR2 YFSETQ, per germline. This CDR3 comprises 15 residues. As DNA, the CDR3 is TGCGCCAGCAGCTTGTCGTGGGGTACGAACACTGAAGCTTTCTTT. This encodes CASSLSWGTNTEAFF.

The V and J genes are TRBV7-2 and TRBJ1-4; tentative D call: TRBD1 (6 bases). The CDR3 is 16 amino acids. The V gene lost 3 bases and the J gene lost 0 bases, with 11 bases spanning the gap. Germline values: CDR1 SGHTA, CDR2 FQGNSA. CDR3 DNA: TGTGCCAGCAGCTTTGGCACAGGGACAACTAATGAAAAACTGTTTTTT. Translating it yields CASSFGTGTTNEKLFF.

Here the CDR3 DNA reads TGCGCCAGCAGCTTGGCCGGGACGGACCAAGAGACCCAGTACTTC. Translation: CASSLAGTDQETQYF. The chain recombines TRBV5-1 with TRBJ2-5; possibly TRBD1 or TRBD2 for D (5 bases each). Trimming left V 0 bases short and J 0 bases short, with 9 bases between. Germline-derived CDR1 and CDR2 are SGHRS and YFSETQ. CDR3 size: 15 residues.

The chain carries TRBV19 and TRBJ2-5, with TRBD2 matching 11 bases. The CDR3 spans 16 residues. The junction had 8 bases not matched to a gene; V was cut back by 4 bases and J by 4 bases. CDR1 is LNHDA and CDR2 is SQIVND in the germline V gene (reference sequence). CDR3 DNA sequence: TGTGCCAGTAGTAGGGGGACTAGCGGTTCCCCAGAGACCCAGTACTTC. Its protein product is CASSRGTSGSPETQYF.

J is TRBJ1-1 and V is TRBV25-1; D unresolved. V lost 4 bases to trimming and J lost 3 bases, with 9 bases between them. CDR3 length equals 13 residues. Germline lookup yields CDR1 MGHDK and CDR2 SYGVNS. For the CDR3, the DNA is TGTGCCAGCAGTGGAGGTAGGGACACTGAAGCTTTCTTT. Translating gives CASSGGRDTEAFF.

This chain links TRBV30 with TRBJ1-2, with D possibly matching TRBD1 (5 bases). Germline CDR1 and CDR2: GTSNPN and SVGIG (reference sequence). V lost 4 bases, J lost 4 bases, and 13 bases lay in between. This CDR3 is 13 amino acids long. In DNA, the CDR3 is TGTGCCTGGACTCCGGGACCGAGCTATGGCTACACCTTC. It yields the protein CAWTPGPSYGYTF.

This chain connects TRBV30 to TRBJ1-4; D ambiguous. In germline, CDR1 is GTSNPN, CDR2 SVGIG (reference sequence). The CDR3 has 13 residues. Trimming pared 3 bases from V and 5 bases from J, leaving 10 bases between. CDR3 sequence: CAWSVAQNEKLFF. DNA of the CDR3: TGTGCCTGGAGCGTAGCACAGAATGAAAAACTGTTTTTT.

This clone was picked up a small number of times. The chain carries TRBV4-3 and TRBJ1-2, with D possibly matching TRBD1 (5 bases). The V gene's germline CDR1 is LGHNA and CDR2 YSLEER. This CDR3 comprises 14 residues. The germline V and J ends were trimmed by 0 bases and 8 bases, with 13 bases remaining between them. CDR3 sequence: CASSQDLFKGGYTF. CDR3 sequence (DNA): TGCGCCAGCAGCCAAGATCTCTTTAAGGGGGGCTACACCTTC.

This sequence joins TRBV19 and TRBJ2-7; TRBD1 aligns across 9 bases. CDR1 LNHDA and CDR2 SQIVND come from the germline V gene (reference sequence). V was clipped by 8 bases and J by 2 bases; unmatched bases: 7. The CDR3 runs 14 residues. CDR3 DNA: TGTGCCAGTCAAGACAGGGGGGCCCCCTACGAGCAGTACTTC. Residues: CASQDRGAPYEQYF.

The chain links TRBV7-2 to TRBJ2-1, with D possibly being TRBD1 or TRBD2 (5 bases each). The CDR3 has 15 residues. V lost 3 bases and J lost 6, with 15 bases in between. Germline V gene lookup returns CDR1 SGHTA and CDR2 FQGNSA. CDR3 in amino acids: CASSFGTGPGNEQFF. DNA for the CDR3: TGTGCCAGCAGCTTCGGGACGGGACCTGGCAATGAGCAGTTCTTC.